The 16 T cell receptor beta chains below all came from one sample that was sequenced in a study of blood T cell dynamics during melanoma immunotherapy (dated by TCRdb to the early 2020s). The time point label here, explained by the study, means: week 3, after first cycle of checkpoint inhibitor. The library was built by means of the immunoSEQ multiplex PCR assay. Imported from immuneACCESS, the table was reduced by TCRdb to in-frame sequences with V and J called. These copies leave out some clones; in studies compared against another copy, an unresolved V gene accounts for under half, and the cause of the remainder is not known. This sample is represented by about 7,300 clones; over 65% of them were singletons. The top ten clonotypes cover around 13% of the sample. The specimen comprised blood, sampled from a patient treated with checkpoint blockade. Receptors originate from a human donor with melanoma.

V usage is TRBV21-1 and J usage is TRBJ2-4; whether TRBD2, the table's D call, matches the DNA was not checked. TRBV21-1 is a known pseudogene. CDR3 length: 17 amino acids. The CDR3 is CASSKRRGGLAKNIQYF. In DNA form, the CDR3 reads TGTGCCAGCAGCAAAAGGCGAGGAGGGTTAGCCAAAAACATTCAGTACTTC.

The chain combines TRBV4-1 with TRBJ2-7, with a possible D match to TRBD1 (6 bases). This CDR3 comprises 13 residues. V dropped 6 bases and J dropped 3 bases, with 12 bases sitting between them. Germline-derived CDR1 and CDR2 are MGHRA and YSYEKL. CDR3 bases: TGCGCCAGCAGTCCCCCGGACAGCTACGAGCAGTACTTC. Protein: CASSPPDSYEQYF.

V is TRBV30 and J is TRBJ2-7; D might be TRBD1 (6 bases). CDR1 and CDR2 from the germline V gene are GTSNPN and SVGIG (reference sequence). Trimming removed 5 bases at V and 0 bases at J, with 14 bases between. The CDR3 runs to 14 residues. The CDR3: CAWVPQGPSYEQYF. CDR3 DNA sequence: TGTGCCTGGGTCCCCCAGGGGCCCTCCTACGAGCAGTACTTC.

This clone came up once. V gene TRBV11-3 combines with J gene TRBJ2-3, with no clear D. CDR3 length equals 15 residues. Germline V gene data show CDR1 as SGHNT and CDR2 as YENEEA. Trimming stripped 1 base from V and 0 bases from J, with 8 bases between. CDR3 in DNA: TGTGCCAGCAGCTTAGGTCTAGGGAGCACAGATACGCAGTATTTT. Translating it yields CASSLGLGSTDTQYF.

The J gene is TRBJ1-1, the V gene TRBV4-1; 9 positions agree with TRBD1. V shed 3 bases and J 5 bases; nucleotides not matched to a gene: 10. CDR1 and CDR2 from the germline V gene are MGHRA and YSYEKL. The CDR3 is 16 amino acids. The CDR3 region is CASSHARDRVGTEAFF. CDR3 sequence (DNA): TGCGCCAGCAGCCATGCCCGGGACAGGGTGGGTACTGAAGCTTTCTTT.

CDR3 in amino acids: CASSGPRGAGTDTQYF. In DNA form, the CDR3 reads TGTGCCAGCAGTGGCCCCCGGGGGGCTGGCACAGATACGCAGTATTTT. This sequence joins TRBV6-1 and TRBJ2-3; D may be TRBD2 (7 bases). The germline gives CDR1 MNHNS, CDR2 SASEGT. There are 16 residues in the CDR3. Trimming stripped 4 bases from V and 1 base from J, with 15 bases between.

CDR3 DNA sequence: TGCAGCGTTGAAGAAGACGACGGACCAACCTACGAGCAGTACTTC. This translates into CSVEEDDGPTYEQYF. This rearrangement joins TRBV29-1 to TRBJ2-5; D call uncertain. TRBJ2-7 explains the end of the DNA better; the J call may be wrong. Germline CDR1 SQVTM, CDR2 ANQGSEA. The CDR3 contains 15 residues.

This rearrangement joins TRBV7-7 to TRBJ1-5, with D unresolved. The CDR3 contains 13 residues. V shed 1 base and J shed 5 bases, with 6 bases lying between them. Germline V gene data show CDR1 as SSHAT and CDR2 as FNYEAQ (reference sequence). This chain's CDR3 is CASSLGTDQPQHF. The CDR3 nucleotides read TGTGCCAGCAGCTTAGGTACGGATCAGCCCCAGCATTTT.

CDR3 sequence reads: CASSADSSSYNEQFF. In nucleotides, the CDR3 is TGTGCCAGCAGTGCAGACAGTAGCTCCTACAATGAGCAGTTCTTC. This chain links TRBV27 with TRBJ2-1; D is possibly TRBD1 (5 bases). Germline loops: CDR1 MNHEY, CDR2 SMNVEV (reference sequence). This CDR3 comprises 15 residues. The V and J ends lost 5 bases and 0 bases respectively, with 11 bases between them.

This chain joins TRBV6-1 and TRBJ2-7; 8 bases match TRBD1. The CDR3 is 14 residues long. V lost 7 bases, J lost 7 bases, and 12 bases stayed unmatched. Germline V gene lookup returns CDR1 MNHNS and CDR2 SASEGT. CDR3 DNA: TGTGCCAGCACCGCAGGAGACAGGGGTAGGGAGCAGTACTTC. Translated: CASTAGDRGREQYF.

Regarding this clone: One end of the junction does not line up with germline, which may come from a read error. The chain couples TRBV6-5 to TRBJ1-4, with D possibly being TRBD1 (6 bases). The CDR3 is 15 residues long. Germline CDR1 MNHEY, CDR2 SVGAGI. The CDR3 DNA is TGTGCCAGCTGTTACCAGGGGACAACTAATGAAAAACTGTTTTTT. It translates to CASCYQGTTNEKLFF.

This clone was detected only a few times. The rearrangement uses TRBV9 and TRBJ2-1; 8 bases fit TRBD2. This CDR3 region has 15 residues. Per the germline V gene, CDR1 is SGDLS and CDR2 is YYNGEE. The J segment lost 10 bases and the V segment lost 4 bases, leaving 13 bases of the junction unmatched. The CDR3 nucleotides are TGTGCCAGCAGCCTCCGGGGGGGAGCCTCCGGAGAGCAGTTCTTC. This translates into CASSLRGGASGEQFF.

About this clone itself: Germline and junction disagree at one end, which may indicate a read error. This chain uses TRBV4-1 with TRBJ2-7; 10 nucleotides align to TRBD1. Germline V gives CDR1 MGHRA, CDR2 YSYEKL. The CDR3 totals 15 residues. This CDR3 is CASSIRGQGAYEQYF. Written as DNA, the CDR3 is TGTGCCAGCAGCATCCGAGGACAGGGGGCCTACGAGCAGTACTTC.

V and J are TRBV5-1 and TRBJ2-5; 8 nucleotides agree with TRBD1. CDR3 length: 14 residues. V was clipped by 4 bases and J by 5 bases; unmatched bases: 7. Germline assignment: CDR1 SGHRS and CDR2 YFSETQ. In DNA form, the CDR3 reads TGCGCCAGCAGCCCGACAGGGGCGGACGAGACCCAGTACTTC. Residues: CASSPTGADETQYF. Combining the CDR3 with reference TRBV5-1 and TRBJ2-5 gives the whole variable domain KAGVTQTPRYLIKTRGQQVTLSCSPISGHRSVSWYQQTPGQGLQFLFEYFSETQRNKGNFPGRFSGRQFSNSRSEMNVSTLELGDSALYLCASSPTGADETQYFGPGTRLLVL.

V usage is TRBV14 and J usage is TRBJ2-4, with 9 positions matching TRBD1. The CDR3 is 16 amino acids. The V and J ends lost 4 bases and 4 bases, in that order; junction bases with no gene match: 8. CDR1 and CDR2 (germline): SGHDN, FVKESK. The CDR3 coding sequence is TGTGCCAGCAGCCCAAGTGGGACAGGGTTTAAAAACATTCAGTACTTC. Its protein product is CASSPSGTGFKNIQYF.

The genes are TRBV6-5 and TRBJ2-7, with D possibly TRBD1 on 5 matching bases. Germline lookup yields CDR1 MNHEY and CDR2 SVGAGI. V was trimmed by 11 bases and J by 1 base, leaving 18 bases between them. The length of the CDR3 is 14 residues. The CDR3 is CACGRAQKSYEQYF. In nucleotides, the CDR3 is TGTGCCTGCGGCAGGGCCCAGAAATCCTACGAGCAGTACTTC.